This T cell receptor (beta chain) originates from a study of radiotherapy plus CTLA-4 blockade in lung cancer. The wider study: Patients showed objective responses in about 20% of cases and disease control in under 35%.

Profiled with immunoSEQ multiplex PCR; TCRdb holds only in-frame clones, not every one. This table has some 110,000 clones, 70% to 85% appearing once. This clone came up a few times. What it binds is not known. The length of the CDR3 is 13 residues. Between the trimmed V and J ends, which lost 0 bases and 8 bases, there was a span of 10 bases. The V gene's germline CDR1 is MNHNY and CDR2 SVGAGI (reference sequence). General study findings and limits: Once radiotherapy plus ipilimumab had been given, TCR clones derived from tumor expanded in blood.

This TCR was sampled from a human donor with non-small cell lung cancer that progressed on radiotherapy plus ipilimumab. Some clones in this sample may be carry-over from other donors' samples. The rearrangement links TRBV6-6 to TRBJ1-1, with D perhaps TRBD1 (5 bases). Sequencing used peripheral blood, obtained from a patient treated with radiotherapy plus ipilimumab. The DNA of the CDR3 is TGTGCCAGCAGTTACTCAGTAGGGACGGAAGCTTTCTTT. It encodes CASSYSVGTEAFF.